This T cell receptor (beta chain) was identified during a study of cytomegalovirus exposure and HLA in healthy donors. Study-level findings and limits: Later analysis suggested links between common viral pathogens and several top significant clusters. Other equally common chains were less clonally expanded than HLA-associated TCR beta chains, a later analysis showed. Presence/absence analyses assumed roughly uniform sequencing depth across donors.

CDR1 is SGHNT, CDR2 YYREEE, per germline (reference sequence). Trimming took 6 bases from V and 7 from J; bases not matched to a gene: 11. The CDR3 totals 15 residues. This PCR relied on a set of 60 Vbeta primers and 13 Jbeta primers. Clones were read by immunoSEQ multiplex PCR, and TCRdb kept only the in-frame ones, dropping some. Altogether under 200,000 clones are present, 81% being singletons, with the ten largest covering less than 15%. In regard to this clone: Its specificity is not known.

The gene calls are TRBV5-4 and TRBJ2-1; TRBD2 matches 9 bases. The sample consisted of PBMCs. The sequence was obtained from a woman in her forties or fifties in good health and CMV-seronegative. The CDR3 DNA reads as TGTGCCAGCACGACCTCGGCGGGGGGGCGGAATGAGCAGTTCTTC. Translation: CASTTSAGGRNEQFF.